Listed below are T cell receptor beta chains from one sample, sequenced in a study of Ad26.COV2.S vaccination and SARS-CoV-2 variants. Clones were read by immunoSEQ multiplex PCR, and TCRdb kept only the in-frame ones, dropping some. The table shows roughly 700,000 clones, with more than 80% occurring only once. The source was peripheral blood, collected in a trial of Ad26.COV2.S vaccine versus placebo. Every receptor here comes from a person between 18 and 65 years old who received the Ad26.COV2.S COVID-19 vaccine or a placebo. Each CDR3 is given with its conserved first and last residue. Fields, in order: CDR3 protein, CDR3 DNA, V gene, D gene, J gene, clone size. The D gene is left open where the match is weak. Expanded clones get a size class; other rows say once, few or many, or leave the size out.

CDR3: CASSLGGGAGDTQYF
DNA: TGTGCCAGCAGCTTAGGCGGGGGGGCAGGAGATACGCAGTATTTT
V: TRBV7-7
D: TRBD2
J: TRBJ2-3
size: -

CDR3: CASSMTSGGAQADTQYF
DNA: TGTGCCAGTAGTATGACTAGCGGGGGGGCCCAGGCAGATACGCAGTATTTT
V: TRBV19
D: TRBD2
J: TRBJ2-3
size: -

CDR3: CASSWDLYGYTF
DNA: TGTGCCAGCAGTTGGGACCTCTATGGCTACACCTTC
V: TRBV2
D: -
J: TRBJ1-2
size: -

CDR3: CASRRQAANYGYTF
DNA: TGTGCCAGCAGAAGACAGGCAGCTAACTATGGCTACACCTTC
V: TRBV27
D: -
J: TRBJ1-2
size: -

CDR3: CASSFRGIGAFF
DNA: TGTGCCAGCAGTTTTCGAGGGATCGGAGCTTTCTTT
V: TRBV12-3/TRBV12-4
D: -
J: TRBJ1-1
size: -

CDR3: CASSPDFLRGVDTQYF
DNA: TGTGCCAGCAGCCCGGACTTTCTCCGAGGGGTAGATACGCAGTATTTT
V: TRBV5-4
D: -
J: TRBJ2-3
size: -

CDR3: CATSDFDLGGQSGSGNTIYF
DNA: TGTGCCACCAGTGATTTCGACCTAGGCGGGCAGTCCGGGTCTGGAAACACCATATATTTT
V: TRBV24-1
D: -
J: TRBJ1-3
size: -

CDR3: CASSLGPGGGPFF
DNA: TGTGCCAGCAGCTTAGGCCCGGGTGGGGGGCCCTTCTTT
V: TRBV11-2
D: -
J: TRBJ1-1
size: once

CDR3: CASSRPGTSYGSDTQYF
DNA: TGTGCTAGCAGCCGACCCGGGACTAGCTATGGGTCAGATACGCAGTATTTT
V: TRBV7-7
D: TRBD2
J: TRBJ2-3
size: -

CDR3: CASSLWGARSNQPQHF
DNA: TGTGCCAGCAGCTTATGGGGGGCTAGGAGCAATCAGCCCCAGCATTTT
V: TRBV7-8
D: -
J: TRBJ1-5
size: -

CDR3: CASSQVLNTGELFF
DNA: TGTGCCAGCAGCCAAGTACTAAACACCGGGGAGCTGTTTTTT
V: TRBV3-1/TRBV3-2
D: -
J: TRBJ2-2
size: -

CDR3: CAWSQGVLAGSGETQYF
DNA: TGTGCCTGGAGTCAGGGGGTACTAGCGGGAAGTGGAGAGACCCAGTACTTC
V: TRBV30
D: TRBD2
J: TRBJ2-5
size: few

CDR3: CASTPMAGTYGYTF
DNA: TGTGCCAGTACCCCGATGGCCGGGACCTATGGCTACACCTTC
V: TRBV19
D: -
J: TRBJ1-2
size: -

CDR3: CATQDFEGDGYTF
DNA: TGCGCCACCCAGGACTTTGAGGGGGATGGCTACACCTTC
V: TRBV5-1
D: -
J: TRBJ1-2
size: -

CDR3: CAWSSGLAGGFEQFF
DNA: TGTGCCTGGAGTTCTGGACTAGCGGGAGGGTTTGAGCAGTTCTTC
V: TRBV30
D: TRBD2
J: TRBJ2-1
size: -

CDR3: CSVETETQYF
DNA: TGCAGCGTTGAAACTGAGACCCAGTACTTC
V: TRBV29-1
D: -
J: TRBJ2-5
size: -

CDR3: CASSPGTSSAFDEQYF
DNA: TGTGCCAGCTCACCGGGGACCTCCTCCGCTTTTGACGAGCAGTACTTC
V: TRBV18
D: -
J: TRBJ2-7
size: -

CDR3: CASNPGRGDYNEQFF
DNA: TGTGCCAGCAACCCGGGGCGGGGAGATTACAATGAGCAGTTCTTC
V: TRBV25-1
D: -
J: TRBJ2-1
size: -

CDR3: CASSPAVYEQYF
DNA: TGTGCCAGCAGTCCGGCGGTCTACGAGCAGTACTTC
V: TRBV6-6
D: -
J: TRBJ2-7
size: once

CDR3: CASNRGWGQPQHF
DNA: TGTGCCAGCAATAGGGGTTGGGGGCAGCCCCAGCATTTT
V: TRBV12-3/TRBV12-4
D: -
J: TRBJ1-5
size: -

CDR3: CASSPQEGNYGYTF
DNA: TGTGCCAGCTCACCGCAGGAGGGTAACTATGGCTACACCTTC
V: TRBV18
D: -
J: TRBJ1-2
size: -

CDR3: CASSQGWDFQETQYF
DNA: TGCGCCAGCAGCCAAGGTTGGGACTTCCAAGAGACCCAGTACTTC
V: TRBV4-3
D: -
J: TRBJ2-5
size: -

CDR3: CASSLGTGGSGELFF
DNA: TGTGCCAGCAGCTTAGGAACAGGGGGTTCCGGGGAGCTGTTTTTT
V: TRBV11-2
D: TRBD1
J: TRBJ2-2
size: -

CDR3: CASSLGDLGNEQFF
DNA: TGCGCCAGCAGCTTGGGGGATCTAGGGAATGAGCAGTTCTTC
V: TRBV5-1
D: -
J: TRBJ2-1
size: -

CDR3: CASSRGGAGGTEAFF
DNA: TGTGCCAGCAGCCGAGGAGGGGCCGGGGGGACTGAAGCTTTCTTT
V: TRBV5-6
D: -
J: TRBJ1-1
size: -

CDR3: CATKQGREAFF
DNA: TGTGCCACTAAACAGGGTCGTGAAGCTTTCTTT
V: TRBV24-1
D: -
J: TRBJ1-1
size: once

CDR3: CASSQKGGTDTQYF
DNA: TGTGCCAGCAGTCAAAAGGGGGGCACAGATACGCAGTATTTT
V: TRBV6-1
D: -
J: TRBJ2-3
size: -

CDR3: CASSHHAQGGGTGELFF
DNA: TGCGCCAGCAGCCACCACGCACAGGGTGGAGGGACCGGGGAGCTGTTTTTT
V: TRBV4-3
D: -
J: TRBJ2-2
size: -

CDR3: CASSVVGGTDTQYF
DNA: TGTGCCAGCAGCGTAGTTGGTGGCACAGATACGCAGTATTTT
V: TRBV9
D: -
J: TRBJ2-3
size: -

CDR3: CASSLAGTGPTGELFF
DNA: TGCGCCAGCAGCTTGGCCGGGACAGGCCCCACCGGGGAGCTGTTTTTT
V: TRBV5-1
D: TRBD1
J: TRBJ2-2
size: -

CDR3: CSVEGRYTDTQYF
DNA: TGCAGCGTTGAGGGACGCTACACAGATACGCAGTATTTT
V: TRBV29-1
D: -
J: TRBJ2-3
size: -

CDR3: CASRTGTVSEQYF
DNA: TGTGCCAGCAGAACCGGGACAGTCTCCGAGCAGTACTTC
V: TRBV12-3/TRBV12-4
D: TRBD1
J: TRBJ2-7
size: -

CDR3: CASSLVPSGRAVTGELFF
DNA: TGTGCCAGCAGCTTAGTTCCTAGCGGGAGGGCCGTCACCGGGGAGCTGTTTTTT
V: TRBV11-3
D: TRBD2
J: TRBJ2-2
size: -

CDR3: CASSPKGSDSPLHF
DNA: TGTGCCAGCTCACCGAAGGGTTCGGATTCACCCCTCCACTTT
V: TRBV18
D: -
J: TRBJ1-6
size: -

CDR3: CASSYGSMESYF
DNA: TGTGCCAGCAGTTACGGGTCTATGGAGAGCTACTTC
V: TRBV6-2/TRBV6-3
D: -
J: TRBJ2-7
size: -

CDR3: CASKWPRAGGQETQYF
DNA: TGTGCCAGCAAATGGCCTCGTGCAGGCGGGCAAGAGACCCAGTACTTC
V: TRBV2
D: -
J: TRBJ2-5
size: -

CDR3: CASSQLFGTGETQYF
DNA: TGCGCCAGCAGCCAACTTTTTGGGACAGGGGAGACCCAGTACTTC
V: TRBV4-1
D: TRBD1
J: TRBJ2-5
size: -